This passage covers 14 T cell receptor beta chains from one sample sequenced in a study of T-cell reconstitution after alpha-beta-depleted transplantation in children. Library preparation (for TCRbeta) was performed with unique molecular identifiers. TCRdb used MiXCR to reprocess the PCR reads, holding one entry per CDR3 protein. The table includes approximately 520,000 distinct CDR3 sequences, approximately 10% detected once. The starting material was PBMCs, mostly from graft donor cells, obtained 180 days after TCRalphabeta/CD19-depleted stem cell transplant. The receptors stem from a female patient aged 2-10 years who had a stem cell transplant for aplastic anemia, so the T cells may come from the graft donor.

The chain has TRBV14 and TRBJ2-2; the match to TRBD2 covers 8 bases. V trimming: 4 bases; J trimming: 4 bases; junction bases outside the gene matches: 14. The CDR3 length is 18 residues. Germline V lookup: CDR1 SGHDN, CDR2 FVKESK. CDR3 region: CASSPGGLERGITGELFF. CDR3 DNA: TGTGCCAGCAGCCCCGGGGGACTCGAGCGGGGGATCACCGGGGAGCTGTTTTTT.

This clonotype was seen at least ten times. The chain carries TRBV12-3 or TRBV12-4 and TRBJ2-2, with D possibly matching TRBD1 (6 bases). The length of the CDR3 is 14 residues. Trimming pared 5 bases from V and 4 bases from J, leaving 11 bases between. The DNA for the CDR3 is TGTGCCAGCAGTGTGCGGACAGTCACCGGGGAGCTGTTTTTT. Encoded protein: CASSVRTVTGELFF.

This clonotype was seen a handful of times. The gene calls are TRBV2 and TRBJ2-5; D ambiguous. The CDR3 is 14 residues long. Trimming shortened V by 0 bases and J by 4 bases, and 9 bases separated the two germline ends. Germline V gene data show CDR1 as SNHLY and CDR2 as FYNNEI. CDR3 bases: TGTGCCAGCAGTGAAGCGCTTGGCATAGAGACCCAGTACTTC. Translating gives CASSEALGIETQYF. The whole variable domain, filled in from reference TRBV2 and TRBJ2-5, reads EPEVTQTPSHQVTQMGQEVILRCVPISNHLYFYWYRQILGQKVEFLVSFYNNEISEKSEIFDDQFSVERPDGSNFTLKIRSTKLEDSAMYFCASSEALGIETQYFGPGTRLLVL.

This clonotype was detected many times. V gene TRBV28 combines with J gene TRBJ2-1; D is perhaps TRBD1 (7 bases). Germline loops: CDR1 MDHEN, CDR2 SYDVKM. The CDR3 is made up of 16 amino acids. The V and J ends lost 5 bases and 1 base respectively, with 15 bases between them. The CDR3 coding sequence is TGTGCCAGCAGTACCCCCGCAGGGGGGTCCTACAATGAGCAGTTCTTC. Residues: CASSTPAGGSYNEQFF.

This clonotype was counted ten times or more. The chain links TRBV6-5 to TRBJ1-6; D is possibly TRBD1 (6 bases). Germline V gives CDR1 MNHEY, CDR2 SVGAGI. The germline V and J ends were trimmed by 0 bases and 0 bases, with 12 bases remaining between them. The CDR3 runs 18 residues. CDR3 residues: CASSYSDSLSSYNSPLHF. DNA for the CDR3: TGTGCCAGCAGTTACTCGGACAGCTTGAGCTCCTATAATTCACCCCTCCACTTT.

CDR3 nucleotides: TGTGCCACTACGTGGGGACCCCAAGGTGGCTACACCTTC. It yields the protein CATTWGPQGGYTF. This chain links TRBV15 with TRBJ1-2; the D gene is possibly TRBD1 (5 bases). Germline V gives CDR1 LNHNV, CDR2 YYDKDF (reference sequence). The V end was cut by 9 bases, the J end by 7 bases, with 18 bases between. This CDR3 is 13 amino acids long.

The chain is built from TRBV7-9 and TRBJ2-7; tentative D call: TRBD1 (5 bases). With 5 bases removed from V and 2 bases from J, the gap between germline ends came to 10 bases. Germline V gives CDR1 SEHNR, CDR2 FQNEAQ (reference sequence). CDR3 length: 13 residues. In DNA, the CDR3 is TGTGCCAGCAGCCCCGACAGTACCTACGAGCAGTACGTC. This translates into CASSPDSTYEQYV.

This clonotype was found many times. The chain combines TRBV6-2 or TRBV6-3 with TRBJ1-1, with TRBD1 as a possible D gene (6 bases). V lost 6 bases, J lost 1 base, and 15 bases lay in between. The CDR3 extends over 15 amino acids. Germline V gene sequence: CDR1 MNHEY, CDR2 SVGEGT. The CDR3 bases are TGTGCCAGCAGCTCCGGACAGCAGCCGAACACTGAAGCTTTCTTT. Its translation is CASSSGQQPNTEAFF.

This clonotype was picked up a small number of times. The V call is TRBV7-2, the J call TRBJ2-7; 8 nucleotides match TRBD2. After removal of 5 bases from V and 2 bases from J, the junction contained 2 bases not matched to a gene. Germline-derived CDR1 and CDR2 are SGHTA and FQGNSA. This CDR3 contains 13 residues. The CDR3 sequence: CASSQREPYEQYF. CDR3 bases: TGTGCCAGCAGCCAGCGGGAGCCCTACGAGCAGTACTTC.

This clonotype has just a few counts. The chain recombines TRBV4-3 with TRBJ1-2, with a tentative D call TRBD1 (6 bases). This CDR3 is built from 14 residues. V lost 0 bases, J lost 8 bases, and 13 bases lay in between. CDR1 and CDR2 from the germline V gene are LGHNA and YSLEER. The CDR3 here is CASSQDHGGSGYTF. CDR3 nucleotide sequence: TGCGCCAGCAGCCAAGATCATGGGGGCTCCGGCTACACCTTC.

This clonotype was seen a few times. The rearrangement links TRBV20-1 to TRBJ1-2, with 7 bases identical to TRBD1. CDR1 and CDR2 (germline): DFQATT, SNEGSKA (reference sequence). This CDR3 is 11 amino acids long. Trimming removed 5 bases from V and 7 bases from J; junction bases left unmatched: 4. The CDR3 here is CSAPTGVGYTF. The CDR3 DNA follows: TGCAGTGCTCCAACAGGGGTTGGCTACACCTTC.

This clonotype was detected a few times. The gene calls are TRBV3-1 and TRBJ2-1; 9 positions match TRBD2. With 3 bases clipped from V and 9 bases from J, the junction kept 6 bases outside the gene matches. CDR3 length equals 14 residues. Germline assignment: CDR1 LGHDT and CDR2 YNNKEL (reference sequence). CDR3 DNA: TGTGCCAGCAGCCAGACTAGCGGAAAGGGTGAGCAGTTCTTC. This encodes CASSQTSGKGEQFF.

The chain joins TRBV5-1 to TRBJ2-7; 7 bases line up with TRBD1. The CDR3 is 14 residues long. Unmatched junction bases numbered 6, after V lost 4 bases and J lost 2 bases. CDR1 is SGHRS and CDR2 is YFSETQ in the germline V gene. CDR3 in DNA: TGCGCCAGCAGCGATAGACAGGGAACCTACGAGCAGTACGTC. The encoded protein is CASSDRQGTYEQYV.

This clonotype was recorded a few times. The V call is TRBV4-2, the J call TRBJ2-7, with D maybe TRBD2 (5 bases). CDR3 length: 18 amino acids. Trimming removed 0 bases at V and 0 bases at J, with 18 bases between. The germline CDR1 and CDR2 sequences are LGHNA and YNFKEQ. DNA for the CDR3: TGTGCCAGCAGCCAAGATCCGGCCCCAGGAGCGGTCTCCTACGAGCAGTACTTC. The encoded protein is CASSQDPAPGAVSYEQYF.